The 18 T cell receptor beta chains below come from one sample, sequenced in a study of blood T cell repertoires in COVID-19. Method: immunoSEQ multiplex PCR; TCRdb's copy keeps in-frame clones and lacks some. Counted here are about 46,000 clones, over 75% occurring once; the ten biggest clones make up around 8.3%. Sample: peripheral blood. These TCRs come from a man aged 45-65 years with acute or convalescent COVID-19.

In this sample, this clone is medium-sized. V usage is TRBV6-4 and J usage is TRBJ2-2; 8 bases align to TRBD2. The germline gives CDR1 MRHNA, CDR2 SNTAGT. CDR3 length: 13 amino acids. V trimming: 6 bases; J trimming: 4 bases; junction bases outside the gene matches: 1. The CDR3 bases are TGTGCCAGCAGCGGGGGGGCCACCGGGGAGCTGTTTTTT. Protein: CASSGGATGELFF.

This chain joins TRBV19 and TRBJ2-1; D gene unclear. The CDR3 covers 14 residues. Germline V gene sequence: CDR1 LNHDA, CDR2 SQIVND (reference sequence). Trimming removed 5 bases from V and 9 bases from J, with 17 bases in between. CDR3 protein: CASSPQVLGTEQFF. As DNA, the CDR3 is TGTGCCAGTAGTCCCCAGGTTTTGGGCACTGAGCAGTTCTTC.

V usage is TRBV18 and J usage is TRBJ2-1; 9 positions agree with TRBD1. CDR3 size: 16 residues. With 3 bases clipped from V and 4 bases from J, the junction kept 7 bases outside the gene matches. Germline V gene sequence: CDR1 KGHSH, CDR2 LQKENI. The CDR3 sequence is CASSPLDRGTYNEQFF. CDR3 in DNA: TGTGCCAGCTCACCCTTGGACAGGGGCACTTACAATGAGCAGTTCTTC.

DNA for the CDR3: TGTGCCAGCAGCCAAGTAGGGGCAGGGGACGCGACTGAAGCTTTCTTT. It codes for CASSQVGAGDATEAFF. The chain joins TRBV14 to TRBJ1-1; perhaps TRBD1 as D (6 bases). V lost 1 base and J 5 bases, leaving 17 bases between the germline ends. The CDR3 is 16 amino acids. CDR1 and CDR2 (germline): SGHDN, FVKESK.

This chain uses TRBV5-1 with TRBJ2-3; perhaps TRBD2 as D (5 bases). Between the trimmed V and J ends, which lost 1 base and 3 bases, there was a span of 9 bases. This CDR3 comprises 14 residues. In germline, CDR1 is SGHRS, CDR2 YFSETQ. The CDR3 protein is CASSLSRGTDTQYF. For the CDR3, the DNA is TGCGCCAGCAGCTTGAGTCGGGGAACAGATACGCAGTATTTT. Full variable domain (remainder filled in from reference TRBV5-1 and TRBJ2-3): KAGVTQTPRYLIKTRGQQVTLSCSPISGHRSVSWYQQTPGQGLQFLFEYFSETQRNKGNFPGRFSGRQFSNSRSEMNVSTLELGDSALYLCASSLSRGTDTQYFGPGTRLTVL.

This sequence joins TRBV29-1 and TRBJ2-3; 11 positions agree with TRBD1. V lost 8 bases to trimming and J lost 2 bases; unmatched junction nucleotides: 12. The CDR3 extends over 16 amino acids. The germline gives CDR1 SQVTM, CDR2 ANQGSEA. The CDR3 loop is CSWTGGRGRNTDTQYF. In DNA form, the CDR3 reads TGCAGCTGGACAGGGGGCCGGGGAAGAAACACAGATACGCAGTATTTT.

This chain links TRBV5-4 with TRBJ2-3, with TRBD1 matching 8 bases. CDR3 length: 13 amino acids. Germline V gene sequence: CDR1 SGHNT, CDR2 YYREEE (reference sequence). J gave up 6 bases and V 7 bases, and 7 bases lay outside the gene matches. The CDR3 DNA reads TGTGCCAGCGTCATACAGGGGGAGGATACGCAGTATTTT. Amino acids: CASVIQGEDTQYF.

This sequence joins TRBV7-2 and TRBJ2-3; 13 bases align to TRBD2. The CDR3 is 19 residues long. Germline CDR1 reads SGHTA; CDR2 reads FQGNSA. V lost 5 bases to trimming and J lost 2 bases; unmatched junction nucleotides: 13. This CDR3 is CASSPELAGGPLFTDTQYF. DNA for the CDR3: TGTGCCAGCAGCCCAGAACTAGCGGGGGGGCCTCTCTTCACAGATACGCAGTATTTT.

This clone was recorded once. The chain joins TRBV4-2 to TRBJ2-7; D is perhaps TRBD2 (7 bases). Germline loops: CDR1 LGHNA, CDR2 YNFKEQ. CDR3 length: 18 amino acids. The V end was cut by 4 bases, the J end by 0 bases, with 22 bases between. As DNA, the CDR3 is TGTGCCAGCAGCCCAAAGGAGGGGGGCGGGGGAAGCTCCTACGAGCAGTACTTC. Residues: CASSPKEGGGGSSYEQYF.

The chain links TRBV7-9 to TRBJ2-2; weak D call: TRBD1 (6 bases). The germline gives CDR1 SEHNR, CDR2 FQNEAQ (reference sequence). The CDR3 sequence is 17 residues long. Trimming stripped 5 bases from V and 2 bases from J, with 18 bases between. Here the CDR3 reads CASSRADRLLNTGELFF. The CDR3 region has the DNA TGTGCCAGCAGCCGGGCGGACAGACTTCTCAACACCGGGGAGCTGTTTTTT.

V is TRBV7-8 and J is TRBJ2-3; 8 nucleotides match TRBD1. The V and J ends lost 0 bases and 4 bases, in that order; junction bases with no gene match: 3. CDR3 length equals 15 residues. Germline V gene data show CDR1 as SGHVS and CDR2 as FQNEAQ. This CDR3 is CASSLAQGAPDTQYF. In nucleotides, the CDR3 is TGTGCCAGCAGCTTAGCGCAGGGGGCACCAGATACGCAGTATTTT.

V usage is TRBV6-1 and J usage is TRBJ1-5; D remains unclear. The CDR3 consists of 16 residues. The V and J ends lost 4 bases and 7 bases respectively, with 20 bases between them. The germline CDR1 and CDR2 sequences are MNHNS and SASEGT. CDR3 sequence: CASSGSQRAARQPQHF. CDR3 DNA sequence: TGTGCCAGCAGTGGGTCGCAGAGGGCGGCAAGGCAGCCCCAGCATTTT.

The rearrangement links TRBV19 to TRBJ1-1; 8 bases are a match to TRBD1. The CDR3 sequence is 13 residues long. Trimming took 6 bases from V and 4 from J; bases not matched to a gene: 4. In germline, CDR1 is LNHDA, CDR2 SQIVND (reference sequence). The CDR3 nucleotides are TGTGCCAGTAGGCAACAGGGGGGCACTGAAGCTTTCTTT. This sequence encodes CASRQQGGTEAFF.

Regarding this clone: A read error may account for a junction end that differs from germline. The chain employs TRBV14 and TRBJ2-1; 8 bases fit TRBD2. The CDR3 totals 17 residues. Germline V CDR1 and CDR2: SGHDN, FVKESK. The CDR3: CASSQDRAGGRRDEEFF. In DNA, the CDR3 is TGTGCCAGCAGCCAAGATAGGGCGGGGGGCCGTAGAGATGAGGAGTTCTTC.

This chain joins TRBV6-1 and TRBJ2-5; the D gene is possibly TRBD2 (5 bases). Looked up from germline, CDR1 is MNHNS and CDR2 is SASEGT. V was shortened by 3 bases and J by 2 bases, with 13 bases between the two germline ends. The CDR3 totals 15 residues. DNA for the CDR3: TGTGCCAGCAGTGAGTCTTGGACTTTTCAAGAGACCCAGTACTTC. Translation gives CASSESWTFQETQYF.

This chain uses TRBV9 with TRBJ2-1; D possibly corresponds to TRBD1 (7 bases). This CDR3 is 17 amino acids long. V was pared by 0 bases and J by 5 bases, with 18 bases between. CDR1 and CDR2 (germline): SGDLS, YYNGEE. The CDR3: CASSVAPRGTGDNEQFF. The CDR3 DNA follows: TGTGCCAGCAGCGTAGCCCCCAGGGGGACGGGAGACAATGAGCAGTTCTTC.

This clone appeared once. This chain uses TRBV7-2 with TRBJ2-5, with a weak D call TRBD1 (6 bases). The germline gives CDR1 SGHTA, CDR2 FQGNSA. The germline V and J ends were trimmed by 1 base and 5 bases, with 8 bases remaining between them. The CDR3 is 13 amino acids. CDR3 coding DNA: TGTGCCAGCAGCTTAGTTGGACAGGAGACCCAGTACTTC. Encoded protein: CASSLVGQETQYF.

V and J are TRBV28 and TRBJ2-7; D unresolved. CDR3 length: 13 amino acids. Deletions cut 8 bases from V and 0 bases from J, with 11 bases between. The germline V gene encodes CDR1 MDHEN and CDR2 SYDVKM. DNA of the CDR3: TGTGCCAGCTCGTCCAAGAGCTCCTACGAGCAGTACTTC. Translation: CASSSKSSYEQYF.